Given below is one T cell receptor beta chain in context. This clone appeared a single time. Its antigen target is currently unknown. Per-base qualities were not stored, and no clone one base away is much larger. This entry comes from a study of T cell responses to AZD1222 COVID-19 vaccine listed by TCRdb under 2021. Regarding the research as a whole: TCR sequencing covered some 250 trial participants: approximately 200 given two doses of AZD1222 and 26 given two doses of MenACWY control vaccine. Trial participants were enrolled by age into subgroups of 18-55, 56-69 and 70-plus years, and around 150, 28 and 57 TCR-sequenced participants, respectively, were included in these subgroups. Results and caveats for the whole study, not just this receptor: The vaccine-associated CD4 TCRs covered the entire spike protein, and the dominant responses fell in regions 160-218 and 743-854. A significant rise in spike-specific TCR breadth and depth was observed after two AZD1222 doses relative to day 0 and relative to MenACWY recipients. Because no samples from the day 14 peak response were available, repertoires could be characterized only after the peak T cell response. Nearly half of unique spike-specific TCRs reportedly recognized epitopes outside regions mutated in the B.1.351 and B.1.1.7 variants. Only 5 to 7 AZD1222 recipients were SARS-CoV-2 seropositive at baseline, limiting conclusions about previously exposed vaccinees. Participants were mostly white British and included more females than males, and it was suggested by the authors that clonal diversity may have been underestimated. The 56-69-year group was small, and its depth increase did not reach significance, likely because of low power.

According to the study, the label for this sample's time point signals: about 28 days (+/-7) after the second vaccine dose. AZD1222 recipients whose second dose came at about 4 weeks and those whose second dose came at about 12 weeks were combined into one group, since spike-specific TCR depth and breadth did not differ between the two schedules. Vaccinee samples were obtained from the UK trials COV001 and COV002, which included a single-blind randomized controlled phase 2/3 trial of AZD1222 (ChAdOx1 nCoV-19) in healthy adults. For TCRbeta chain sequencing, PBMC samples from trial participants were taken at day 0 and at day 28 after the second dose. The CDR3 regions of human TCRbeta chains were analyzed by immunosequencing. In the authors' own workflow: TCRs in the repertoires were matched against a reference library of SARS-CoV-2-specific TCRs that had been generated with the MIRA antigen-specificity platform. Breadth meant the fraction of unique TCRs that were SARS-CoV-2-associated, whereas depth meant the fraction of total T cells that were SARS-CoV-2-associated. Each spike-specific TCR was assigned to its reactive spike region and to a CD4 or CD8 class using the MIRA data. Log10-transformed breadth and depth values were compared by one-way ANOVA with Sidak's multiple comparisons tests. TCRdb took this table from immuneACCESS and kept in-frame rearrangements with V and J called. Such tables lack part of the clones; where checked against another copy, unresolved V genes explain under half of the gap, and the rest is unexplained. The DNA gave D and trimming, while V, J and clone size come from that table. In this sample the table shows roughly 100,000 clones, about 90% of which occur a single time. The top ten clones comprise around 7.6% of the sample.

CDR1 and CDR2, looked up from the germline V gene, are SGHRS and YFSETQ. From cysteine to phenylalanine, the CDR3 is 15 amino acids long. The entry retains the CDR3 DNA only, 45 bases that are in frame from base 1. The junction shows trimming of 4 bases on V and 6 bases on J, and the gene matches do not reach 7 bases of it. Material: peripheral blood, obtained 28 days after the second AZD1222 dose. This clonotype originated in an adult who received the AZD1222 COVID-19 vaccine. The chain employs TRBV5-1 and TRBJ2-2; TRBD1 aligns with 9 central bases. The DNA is TGCGCCAGCAGCGGCGTAACAGGGGGCCCCGGGGAGCTGTTTTTT. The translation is CASSGVTGGPGELFF.